Below, one T cell receptor beta chain is given with its context. The CDR3 extends over 11 amino acids. Between the trimmed V and J ends, which lost 5 bases and 6 bases, there was a span of 7 bases. Germline lookup yields CDR1 KGHSH and CDR2 LQKENI. The data were obtained in a study of control samples from healthy donors and cancer patients. The data were produced by immunoSEQ multiplex PCR, yet TCRdb's version contains in-frame clones alone and is incomplete. The data show about 85,000 clones, roughly nine tenths seen once. The chain recombines TRBV18 with TRBJ1-1; maybe TRBD1 (6 bases). The receptor was derived from a man aged 50 to 59 in good health. Sequencing was performed on blood. Written as DNA, the CDR3 is TGTGCCAGCTCAGGGGGCCCTGAAGCTTTCTTT. Protein sequence: CASSGGPEAFF.